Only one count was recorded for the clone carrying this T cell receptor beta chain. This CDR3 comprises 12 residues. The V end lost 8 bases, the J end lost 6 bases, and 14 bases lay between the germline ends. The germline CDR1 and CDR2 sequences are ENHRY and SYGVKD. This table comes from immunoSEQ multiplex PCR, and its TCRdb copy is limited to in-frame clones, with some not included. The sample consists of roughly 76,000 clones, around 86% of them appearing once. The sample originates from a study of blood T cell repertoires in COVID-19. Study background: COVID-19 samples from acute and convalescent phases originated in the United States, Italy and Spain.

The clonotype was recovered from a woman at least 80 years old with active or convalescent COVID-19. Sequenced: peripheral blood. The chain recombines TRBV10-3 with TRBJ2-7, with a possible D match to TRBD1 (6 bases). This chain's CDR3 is CAIGYRVSEQYF. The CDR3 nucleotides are TGTGCCATCGGCTACAGGGTATCCGAGCAGTACTTC.